This entry lists 9 T cell receptor beta chains sequenced from one sample in a study of Ad26.COV2.S vaccination and SARS-CoV-2 variants. The treatment is: roughly 19 received Ad26.COV2.S at low or high dose, single or two shots; 5 received placebo; per-sample allocation not given. Specimen acquisition occurred on day 63 following the initial vaccine or placebo injection. Here immunoSEQ multiplex PCR was the method, and the copy in TCRdb shows in-frame clones only, minus some. The data show about 350,000 clones, 88% seen once. Here the sequenced sample was peripheral blood, taken in a trial of Ad26.COV2.S vaccine versus placebo. The receptor set was obtained from a person aged 18-65 years who received the Ad26.COV2.S COVID-19 vaccine or a placebo.

The V gene is TRBV7-3, the J gene TRBJ1-1; D remains ambiguous. Trimming left V 1 base short and J 0 bases short, with 12 bases between. The CDR3 runs 16 residues. Germline loops: CDR1 SGHTA, CDR2 FQGTGA. The CDR3 nucleotides are TGTGCCAGCAGCTTAAGCGGGGTGGGAGTGAACACTGAAGCTTTCTTT. Amino acid sequence: CASSLSGVGVNTEAFF.

The chain carries TRBV5-4 and TRBJ2-1; D is unresolved. Trimming took 0 bases from V and 0 from J, leaving 7 bases between them. This CDR3 has 15 amino acids. Germline loops: CDR1 SGHNT, CDR2 YYREEE (reference sequence). CDR3 sequence: CASSLDWSSYNEQFF. In nucleotides, the CDR3 is TGTGCCAGCAGCTTGGACTGGAGCTCCTACAATGAGCAGTTCTTC.

The V call is TRBV30, the J call TRBJ1-2, with D perhaps matching TRBD1 (6 bases). The germline V gene has CDR1 GTSNPN and CDR2 SVGIG (reference sequence). V lost 0 bases, J lost 6 bases, and 14 bases lay in between. This CDR3 has 14 amino acids. CDR3 region: CAWSVYYRDDGYTF. CDR3 nucleotide sequence: TGTGCCTGGAGTGTGTATTACAGGGATGATGGCTACACCTTC.

The V and J genes are TRBV4-1 and TRBJ1-4; D is unclear. With 0 bases removed from V and 8 bases from J, the gap between germline ends came to 10 bases. CDR3 length equals 14 residues. From germline, CDR1 is MGHRA and CDR2 YSYEKL. CDR3 amino acids: CASSQETLGEKLFF. The CDR3 DNA follows: TGCGCCAGCAGCCAAGAAACTCTTGGAGAAAAACTGTTTTTT.

V usage is TRBV18 and J usage is TRBJ1-3; 8 nucleotides line up with TRBD1. Per the germline V gene, CDR1 is KGHSH and CDR2 is LQKENI. This CDR3 contains 16 residues. J lost 9 bases, V lost 5 bases, and 15 bases had no gene match. For the CDR3, the DNA is TGTGCCAGCTCAACCTCCGGGACAGGATTGAGAGGCACCATATATTTT. This translates into CASSTSGTGLRGTIYF.

CDR3 bases: TGCGCCAGCAGTCTGGACCGTGAAGCTTTCTTT. Its protein is CASSLDREAFF. This chain connects TRBV10-1 to TRBJ1-1; D not certain. CDR1 is WNHNN, CDR2 SYGVQD, per germline (reference sequence). Trimming stripped 5 bases from V and 7 bases from J, with 8 bases between. CDR3 length: 11 amino acids.

The genes are TRBV5-4 and TRBJ1-4; TRBD1 agrees at 9 bases. V shed 4 bases and J 8 bases; nucleotides not matched to a gene: 6. The CDR3 runs 14 residues. Germline assignment: CDR1 SGHNT and CDR2 YYREEE (reference sequence). The DNA of the CDR3 is TGTGCCAGCAGCGAGACAGGGGGGAGGGAAAAACTGTTTTTT. Encoded protein: CASSETGGREKLFF.

The rearrangement links TRBV5-1 to TRBJ2-7; 9 bases align to TRBD1. With V trimmed by 3 bases and J by 6 bases, 7 bases remained unmatched. CDR1 SGHRS and CDR2 YFSETQ come from the germline V gene. This CDR3 spans 14 amino acids. In DNA, the CDR3 is TGCGCCAGCAGCTCCACACAGGGGGCGGGCGAGCAGTACTTC. It translates to CASSSTQGAGEQYF. The variable domain in full, with the rest retrieved from reference TRBV5-1 and TRBJ2-7, is KAGVTQTPRYLIKTRGQQVTLSCSPISGHRSVSWYQQTPGQGLQFLFEYFSETQRNKGNFPGRFSGRQFSNSRSEMNVSTLELGDSALYLCASSSTQGAGEQYFGPGTRLTVT.

The chain is built from TRBV19 and TRBJ1-5; a possible D gene is TRBD1 (6 bases). V lost 10 bases and J lost 4, with 14 bases in between. Germline lookup yields CDR1 LNHDA and CDR2 SQIVND (reference sequence). The CDR3 runs 13 residues. The CDR3 DNA is TGTGCCACCCAGGGACACGTAAATCAGCCCCAGCATTTT. This sequence encodes CATQGHVNQPQHF.